This section outlines one T cell receptor beta chain sequence together with its context. Germline values: CDR1 LNHNV, CDR2 YYDKDF (reference sequence). The CDR3 runs 15 residues. Trimming removed 0 bases at V and 1 base at J, with 9 bases between. The data derive from a study of blood T cell repertoires in COVID-19. Turning to the study itself: Some COVID-19 samples were acute and others convalescent; all came from the United States, Italy and Spain. Sample material is recorded as cDNA or gDNA derived from T cells, B-cell-depleted T cells, or PBMCs.

Original processing notes: Reference gene primer amplification yielded estimated nucleated cell counts. Some clones are missing from TCRdb's copy, which holds only in-frame ones; the method was immunoSEQ multiplex PCR. That table supplies the V and J calls and clone size; D and trimming were determined from the DNA. Of approximately 52,000 clones listed, just over 85% were seen once; the top ten hold 12% to 15%. This TCR came from a man in his 70s with acute or convalescent COVID-19. The sequencing sample was made of peripheral blood. The V call is TRBV15, the J call TRBJ2-5; D gene unclear. The CDR3 nucleotides read TGTGCCACCAGCAGAGATCGAGGATCCCAAGAGACCCAGTACTTC. It yields the protein CATSRDRGSQETQYF. Based on the CDR3 plus reference TRBV15 and TRBJ2-5, the full variable domain is DAMVIQNPRYQVTQFGKPVTLSCSQTLNHNVMYWYQQKSSQAPKLLFHYYDKDFNNEADTPDNFQSRRPNTSFCFLDIRSPGLGDTAMYLCATSRDRGSQETQYFGPGTRLLVL.